The T cell receptor (beta chain) under discussion was sequenced for a study of glioma-infiltrating T cells. Germline V gene sequence: CDR1 SEHNR, CDR2 FQNEAQ (reference sequence). Trimming took off 1 base at V and 8 bases at J, with 7 bases between the two ends. This CDR3 has 12 amino acids. General study points: Very few CDR3 sequences were shared between tissue and blood. Non-neoplastic patients had below-expected tissue-blood divergence, while all gliomas exceeded expectation.

The iRepertoire nested amplicon-rescue multiplex PCR amplified TCR alpha and beta CDR3s from RNA. One-step reverse transcription and amplification started from approximately 100-400 ng of tissue mRNA or PBMC total RNA. Each CDR3 protein gets one entry after TCRdb re-called the multiplex PCR reads with MiXCR. The data contain around 120,000 distinct CDR3 sequences, around 23% of them singletons. As to this clonotype: The antigen is unknown.

This chain joins TRBV7-9 and TRBJ2-3; no firm D call. This receptor was obtained from a human donor with low-grade glioma or glioblastoma, undergoing nonglioma brain surgery, or in good health (not recorded which). The specimen sequenced was glioma tissue, nonneoplastic brain tissue, or PBMCs (not recorded which). The CDR3 coding sequence is TGTGCCAGCAGCTTAGTCCATGGTACGCAGTATTTT. Translation: CASSLVHGTQYF.